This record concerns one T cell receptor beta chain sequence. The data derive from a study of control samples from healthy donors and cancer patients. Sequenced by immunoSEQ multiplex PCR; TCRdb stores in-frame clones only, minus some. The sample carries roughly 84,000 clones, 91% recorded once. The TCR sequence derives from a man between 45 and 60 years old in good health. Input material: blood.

CDR3 nucleotides: TGTGCCAGCAGTACTAGCGGGGGGATTTTTAATGAGCAGTTCTTC. Encoded protein: CASSTSGGIFNEQFF. The chain employs TRBV6-2 or TRBV6-3 and TRBJ2-1, with 12 bases that match TRBD2. Germline CDR1 MNHEY, CDR2 SVGEGT. The CDR3 covers 15 residues. J lost 7 bases, V lost 5 bases, and 6 bases had no gene match.